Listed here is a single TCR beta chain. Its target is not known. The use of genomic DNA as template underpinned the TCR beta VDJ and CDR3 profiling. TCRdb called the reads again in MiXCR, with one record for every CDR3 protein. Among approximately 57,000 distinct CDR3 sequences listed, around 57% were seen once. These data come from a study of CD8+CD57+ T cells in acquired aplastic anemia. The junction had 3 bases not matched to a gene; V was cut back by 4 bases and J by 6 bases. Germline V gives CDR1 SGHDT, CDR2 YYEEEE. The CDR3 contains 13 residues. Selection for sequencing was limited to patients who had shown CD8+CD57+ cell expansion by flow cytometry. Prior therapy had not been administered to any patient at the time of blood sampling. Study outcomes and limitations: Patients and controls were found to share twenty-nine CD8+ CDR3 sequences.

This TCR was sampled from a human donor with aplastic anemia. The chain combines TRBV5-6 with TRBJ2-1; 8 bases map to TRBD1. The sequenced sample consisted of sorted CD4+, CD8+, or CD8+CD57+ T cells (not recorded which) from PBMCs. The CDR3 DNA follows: TGTGCCAGCAGCACTGGACAGGGCAATGAGCAGTTCTTC. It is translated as CASSTGQGNEQFF.